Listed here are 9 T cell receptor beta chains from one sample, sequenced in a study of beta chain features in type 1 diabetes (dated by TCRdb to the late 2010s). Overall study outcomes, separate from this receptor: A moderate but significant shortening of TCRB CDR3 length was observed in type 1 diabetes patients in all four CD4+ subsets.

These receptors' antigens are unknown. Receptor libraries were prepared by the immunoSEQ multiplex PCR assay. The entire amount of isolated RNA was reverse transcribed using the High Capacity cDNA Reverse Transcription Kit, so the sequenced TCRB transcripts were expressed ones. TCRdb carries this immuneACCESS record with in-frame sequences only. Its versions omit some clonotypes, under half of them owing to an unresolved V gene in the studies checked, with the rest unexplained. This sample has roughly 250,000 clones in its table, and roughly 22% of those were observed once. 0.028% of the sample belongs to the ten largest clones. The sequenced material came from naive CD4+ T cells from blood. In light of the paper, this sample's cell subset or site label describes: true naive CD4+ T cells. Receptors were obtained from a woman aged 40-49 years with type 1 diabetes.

DNA for the CDR3: TGTGCCGAGAATGGAGGGTTTGGTGGCTACACCTTC. Its protein product is CAENGGFGGYTF. V is TRBV30 and J is TRBJ1-2; D gene uncertain. Per germline, CDR1 GTSNPN and CDR2 SVGIG (reference sequence). V lost 8 bases to trimming and J lost 7 bases, with 17 bases between them. This CDR3 is 12 amino acids long.

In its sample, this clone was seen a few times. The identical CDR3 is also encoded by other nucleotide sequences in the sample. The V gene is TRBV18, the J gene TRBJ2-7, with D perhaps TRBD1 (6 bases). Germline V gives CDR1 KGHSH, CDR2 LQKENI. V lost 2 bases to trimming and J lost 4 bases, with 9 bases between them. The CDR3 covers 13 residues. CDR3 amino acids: CASSPRTAYEQYF. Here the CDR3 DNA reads TGTGCCAGCTCACCAAGGACAGCTTACGAGCAGTACTTC. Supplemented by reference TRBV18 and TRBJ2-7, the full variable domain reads NAGVMQNPRHLVRRRGQEARLRCSPMKGHSHVYWYRQLPEEGLKFMVYLQKENIIDESGMPKERFSAEFPKEGPSILRIQQVVRGDSAAYFCASSPRTAYEQYFGPGTRLTVT.

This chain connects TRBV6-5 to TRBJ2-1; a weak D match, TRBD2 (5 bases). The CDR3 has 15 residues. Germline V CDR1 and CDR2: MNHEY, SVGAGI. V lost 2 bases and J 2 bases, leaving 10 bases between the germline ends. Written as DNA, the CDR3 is TGTGCCAGCAGTTACAGCGGAAATGCCTACAATGAGCAGTTCTTC. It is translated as CASSYSGNAYNEQFF.

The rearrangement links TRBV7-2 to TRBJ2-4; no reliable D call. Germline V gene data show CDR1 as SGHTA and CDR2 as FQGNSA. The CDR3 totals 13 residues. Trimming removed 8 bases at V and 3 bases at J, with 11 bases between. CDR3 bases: TGTGCCAGCTTAGCCCCGGGCAAAAACATTCAGTACTTC. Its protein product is CASLAPGKNIQYF.

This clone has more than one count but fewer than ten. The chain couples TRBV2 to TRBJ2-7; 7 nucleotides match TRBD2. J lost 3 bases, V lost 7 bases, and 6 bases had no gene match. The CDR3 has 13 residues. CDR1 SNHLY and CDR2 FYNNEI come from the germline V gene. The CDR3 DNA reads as TGTGCCAGCACCGGACTAGTCTTCTACGAGCAGTACTTC. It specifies CASTGLVFYEQYF.

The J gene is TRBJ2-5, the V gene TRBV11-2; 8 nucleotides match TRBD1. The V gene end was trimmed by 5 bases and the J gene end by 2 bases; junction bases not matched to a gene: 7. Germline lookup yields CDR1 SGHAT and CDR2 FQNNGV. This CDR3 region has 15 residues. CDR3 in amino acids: CASSPTTGAQETQYF. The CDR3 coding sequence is TGTGCCAGCAGCCCAACGACAGGGGCGCAAGAGACCCAGTACTTC.

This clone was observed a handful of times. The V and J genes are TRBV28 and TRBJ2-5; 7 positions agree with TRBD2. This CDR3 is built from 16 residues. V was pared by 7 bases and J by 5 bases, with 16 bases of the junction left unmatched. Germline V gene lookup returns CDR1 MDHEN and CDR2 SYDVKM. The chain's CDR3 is CASTSSGLAGRETQYF. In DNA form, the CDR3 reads TGTGCCAGCACCTCTTCAGGCCTAGCCGGGAGGGAGACCCAGTACTTC.

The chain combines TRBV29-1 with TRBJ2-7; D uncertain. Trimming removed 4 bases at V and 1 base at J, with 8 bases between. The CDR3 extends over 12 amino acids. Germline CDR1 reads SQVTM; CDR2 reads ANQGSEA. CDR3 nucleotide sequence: TGCAGCGTTGGAGTATCTTCCTACGAGCAGTACTTC. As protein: CSVGVSSYEQYF.

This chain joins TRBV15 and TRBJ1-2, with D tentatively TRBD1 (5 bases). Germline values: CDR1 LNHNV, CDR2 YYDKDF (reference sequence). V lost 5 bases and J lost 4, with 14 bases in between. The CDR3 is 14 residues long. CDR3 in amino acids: CATSLPRDSYGYTF. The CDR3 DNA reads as TGTGCCACCAGCCTTCCCCGTGACAGCTATGGCTACACCTTC.